Following are 8 T cell receptor beta chains from one sample sequenced in a study of T-cell reconstitution after alpha-beta-depleted transplantation in children. Overall study findings and caveats: One year post-transplant, T-cell counts and diversity were largely derived from T cells produced anew.

As it was prepared, the TCRbeta library received unique molecular identifiers. TCRdb re-called the PCR reads with MiXCR, one entry per CDR3 protein. The table lists about 300,000 distinct CDR3 sequences, over 7.5% of them singletons. Antigens of these TCRs are unknown. Source: peripheral blood, taken 360 days after TCRalphabeta/CD19-depleted stem cell transplant. All receptors come from a female patient aged 2-10 years who had a stem cell transplant for Fanconi anemia, so the T cells may come from the graft donor.

This clonotype was counted at least ten times. This rearrangement joins TRBV12-3 or TRBV12-4 to TRBJ1-6; no firm D call. With 7 bases removed from V and 7 bases from J, the gap between germline ends came to 14 bases. The CDR3 extends over 14 amino acids. CDR3 DNA: TGTGCCAGCACTCCCCGAGGCTTCAATTCACCCCTCCACTTT. Encoded protein: CASTPRGFNSPLHF.

This clonotype was seen repeatedly, ten times or more. V and J are TRBV11-3 and TRBJ2-1; TRBD2 might be the D (6 bases). Germline assignment: CDR1 SGHNT and CDR2 YENEEA. The V end was cut by 3 bases, the J end by 5 bases, with 14 bases between. The CDR3 runs 15 residues. This CDR3 is CASSLGGMLDNEQFF. The CDR3 DNA is TGTGCCAGCAGCTTGGGGGGAATGTTGGACAATGAGCAGTTCTTC. Together with reference TRBV11-3 and TRBJ2-1, the CDR3 gives the full variable domain: EAGVVQSPRYKIIEKKQPVAFWCNPISGHNTLYWYLQNLGQGPELLIRYENEEAVDDSQLPKDRFSAERLKGVDSTLKIQPAELGDSAVYLCASSLGGMLDNEQFFGPGTRLTVL.

This chain uses TRBV2 with TRBJ2-5, with 7 bases that match TRBD1. The CDR3 length is 17 residues. From germline, CDR1 is SNHLY and CDR2 FYNNEI. Trimming took 1 base from V and 2 from J; bases not matched to a gene: 10. The CDR3 nucleotides read TGTGCCAGCAGTGAAGGATTTAAGACAGGGCGTCAAGAGACCCAGTACTTC. Encoded protein: CASSEGFKTGRQETQYF. The whole variable domain, remainder taken from reference TRBV2 and TRBJ2-5, is EPEVTQTPSHQVTQMGQEVILRCVPISNHLYFYWYRQILGQKVEFLVSFYNNEISEKSEIFDDQFSVERPDGSNFTLKIRSTKLEDSAMYFCASSEGFKTGRQETQYFGPGTRLLVL.

This clonotype appeared many times. This chain links TRBV6-5 with TRBJ2-5; 15 positions agree with TRBD2. The trim removed 0 bases at V and 4 bases at J, leaving 3 bases unmatched. The CDR3 runs 17 residues. Germline values: CDR1 MNHEY, CDR2 SVGAGI. The chain's CDR3 is CASSYSGLAGGRETQYF. The DNA for the CDR3 is TGTGCCAGCAGTTACTCTGGACTAGCGGGGGGGAGAGAGACCCAGTACTTC.

In this sample, this clonotype turned up a few times. The chain carries TRBV5-1 and TRBJ2-1, with D perhaps matching TRBD1 or TRBD2 (5 bases each). V gave up 0 bases and J gave up 8 bases, with 15 bases separating them. The CDR3 contains 15 residues. In germline, CDR1 is SGHRS, CDR2 YFSETQ. CDR3 coding DNA: TGCGCCAGCAGCTTGGGGGACGTCGTGGTGGATGAGCAGTTCTTC. Translation: CASSLGDVVVDEQFF.

The sample holds many counts of this clonotype. V and J are TRBV27 and TRBJ2-1; TRBD2 aligns across 9 bases. Germline V gives CDR1 MNHEY, CDR2 SMNVEV (reference sequence). This CDR3 is 16 amino acids long. Trimming at V came to 6 bases and at J to 1 base, leaving 7 bases not matched to a gene. The CDR3 DNA sequence: TGTGCCAGCAGCTTTACTAGCGGGTGGTCCTACAATGAGCAGTTCTTC. The encoded protein is CASSFTSGWSYNEQFF.

This clonotype turned up a few times. J is TRBJ1-6 and V is TRBV20-1, with D possibly TRBD1 on 6 matching bases. V gave up 6 bases and J gave up 8 bases, with 20 bases separating them. Germline V lookup: CDR1 DFQATT, CDR2 SNEGSKA (reference sequence). This CDR3 contains 15 residues. CDR3 residues: CSARNNDRNHSPLHF. The CDR3 DNA reads TGCAGTGCCAGAAACAACGACAGGAACCATTCACCCCTCCACTTT.

This clonotype came up many times. The chain carries TRBV5-1 and TRBJ2-1; the D gene is possibly TRBD2 (6 bases). V was trimmed by 4 bases and J by 0 bases, leaving 11 bases between them. The CDR3 length is 15 residues. In germline, CDR1 is SGHRS, CDR2 YFSETQ. The chain's CDR3 is CASSVSGSSYNEQFF. The CDR3 bases are TGCGCCAGCAGCGTTAGCGGCAGCTCCTACAATGAGCAGTTCTTC.